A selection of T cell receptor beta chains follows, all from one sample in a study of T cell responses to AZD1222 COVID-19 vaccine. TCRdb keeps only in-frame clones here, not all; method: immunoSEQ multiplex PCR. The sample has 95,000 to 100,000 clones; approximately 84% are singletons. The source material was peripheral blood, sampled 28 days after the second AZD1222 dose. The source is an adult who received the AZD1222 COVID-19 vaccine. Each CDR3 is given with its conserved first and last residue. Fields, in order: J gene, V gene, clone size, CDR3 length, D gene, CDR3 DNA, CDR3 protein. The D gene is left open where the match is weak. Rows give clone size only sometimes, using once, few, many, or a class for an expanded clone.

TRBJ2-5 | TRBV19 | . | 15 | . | TGTGCCAGTAGTTCTCAAGACAGGTTCACCGAGACCCAGTACTTC | CASSSQDRFTETQYF
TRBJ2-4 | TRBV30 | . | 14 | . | TGTGCCTGGAGTGTAGGGCTAGCCAAAAACATTCAGTACTTC | CAWSVGLAKNIQYF
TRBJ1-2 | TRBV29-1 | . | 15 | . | TGCAGCGTCGACGACTCGCGGGCGCCGGTGGATGGCTACACCTTC | CSVDDSRAPVDGYTF
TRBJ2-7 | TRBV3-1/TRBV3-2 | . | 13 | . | TGTGCCAGCAGCCCCATCCCCCCCTACGAGCAGTACTTC | CASSPIPPYEQYF
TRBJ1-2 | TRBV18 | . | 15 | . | TGTGCCAGCTCACCGGGGCAACCGGGACAATATGGCTACACCTTC | CASSPGQPGQYGYTF
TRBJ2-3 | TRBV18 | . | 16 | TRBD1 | TGTGCCAGCTCACGCTCGGACAGGGCCGACACAGATACGCAGTATTTT | CASSRSDRADTDTQYF
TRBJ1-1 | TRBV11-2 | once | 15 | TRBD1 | TGTGCCAGCAGCTTCGCCCGGACAGGGGGGACTGAAGCTTTCTTT | CASSFARTGGTEAFF
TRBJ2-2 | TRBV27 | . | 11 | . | TGTGCCAGCAGTAACATAAGGGAGCTGTTTTTT | CASSNIRELFF
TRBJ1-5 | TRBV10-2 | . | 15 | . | TGCGCCAGCAGTCGTACTGTTGGGGGCAATCAGCCCCAGCATTTT | CASSRTVGGNQPQHF
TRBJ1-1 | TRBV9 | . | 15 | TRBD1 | TGTGCCAGCACCTCGGGAGGACAGGGAGGCACTGAAGCTTTCTTT | CASTSGGQGGTEAFF
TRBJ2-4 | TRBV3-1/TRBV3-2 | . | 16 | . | TGTGCCAGCAGCCCCAACGCGGGAAAAGCCAAAAACATTCAGTACTTC | CASSPNAGKAKNIQYF
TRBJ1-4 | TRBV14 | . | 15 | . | TGTGCCAGCAGCCTCAGGACAGCAACTAATGAAAAACTGTTTTTT | CASSLRTATNEKLFF
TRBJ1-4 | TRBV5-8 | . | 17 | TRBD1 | TGTGCCAGCAGCTCCCGGGACAGGATAATTAAACTAGAAAAACTGTTTTTT | CASSSRDRIIKLEKLFF
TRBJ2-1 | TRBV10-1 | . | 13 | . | TGCGCCACTGGGGACCCCCTGGGAAATGAGCAGTTCTTC | CATGDPLGNEQFF
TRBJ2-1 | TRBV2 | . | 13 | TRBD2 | TGTGCCACCGGGACTAGCGGGAGGAATGAGCAGTTCTTC | CATGTSGRNEQFF
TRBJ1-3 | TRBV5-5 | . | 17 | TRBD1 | TGTGCCAGCAGCTGGAGGGGAGGAAACAGGGGAGGAAACACCATATATTTT | CASSWRGGNRGGNTIYF
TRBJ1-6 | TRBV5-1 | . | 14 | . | TGCGCCAGCAGCTTGGAATCGGGGAATTCACCCCTCCACTTT | CASSLESGNSPLHF
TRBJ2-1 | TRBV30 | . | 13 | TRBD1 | TGTGCCTGGAGACTGACAGGGGGGGTTGAGCAGTTCTTC | CAWRLTGGVEQFF
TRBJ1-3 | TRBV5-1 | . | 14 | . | TGCGCCAGCAGCTTGTCCAGGGATGCCAACACCATATATTTT | CASSLSRDANTIYF
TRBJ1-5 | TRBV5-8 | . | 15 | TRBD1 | TGTGCCAGCAGCTCCCGGACAGGTAGCAATCAGCCCCAGCATTTT | CASSSRTGSNQPQHF
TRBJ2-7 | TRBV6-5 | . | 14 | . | TGTGCCAGCAGTCAGAGAGGTGTCATCGACGAGCAGTACTTC | CASSQRGVIDEQYF
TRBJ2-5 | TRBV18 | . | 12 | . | TGTGCCAGCTTTGACAGCCAAGAGACCCAGTACTTC | CASFDSQETQYF
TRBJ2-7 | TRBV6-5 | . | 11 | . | TGTGCCAGCGGGACAAGCTACGAGCAGTACTTC | CASGTSYEQYF
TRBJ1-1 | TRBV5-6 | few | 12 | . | TGTGCCAGCAGCTTAGGACTGGGGCAAGCTTTCTTT | CASSLGLGQAFF